Shown below are 27 T cell receptor beta chains from a single sample sequenced in a study of long-term antiretroviral therapy in people with HIV (dated by TCRdb to about 2022). Sequencing of the TRB variable region was done with the immunoSEQ hsTCRB v3.0 assay at survey level resolution. TCRdb holds this immuneACCESS table with in-frame rearrangements only. Some clones are missing; in checked studies, unresolved V genes explain under half, and the rest has no known cause. Across this sample there are more than 20,000 clones, with about 85% seen only once. Around 3.6% of the sample is held by the ten biggest clonotypes. Material: unsorted PBMCs, obtained 1.9 years after starting antiretroviral therapy. Receptors were obtained from a woman aged 25 to 39 with HIV.

The chain combines TRBV28 with TRBJ1-5; the D is unclear. Trimming shortened V by 4 bases and J by 4 bases, and 5 bases separated the two germline ends. CDR1 and CDR2 from the germline V gene are MDHEN and SYDVKM. This CDR3 has 12 residues. CDR3 sequence (DNA): TGTGCCAGCAGTTCTACAAATCAGCCCCAGCATTTT. Translated: CASSSTNQPQHF. The full variable domain, completed using reference TRBV28 and TRBJ1-5, is DVKVTQSSRYLVKRTGEKVFLECVQDMDHENMFWYRQDPGLGLRLIYFSYDVKMKEKGDIPEGYSVSREKKERFSLILESASTNQTSMYLCASSSTNQPQHFGDGTRLSIL.

The V and J genes are TRBV5-1 and TRBJ2-3, with 7 positions matching TRBD1. V lost 5 bases to trimming and J lost 5 bases; unmatched junction nucleotides: 8. This CDR3 region has 14 residues. Looked up from germline, CDR1 is SGHRS and CDR2 is YFSETQ. DNA of the CDR3: TGCGCCAGCAGGGATAGACAGGGAATAGATACGCAGTATTTT. Residues: CASRDRQGIDTQYF.

This clone came up a few times. J is TRBJ1-1 and V is TRBV29-1, with 7 positions matching TRBD1. J lost 2 bases, V lost 7 bases, and 7 bases had no gene match. The CDR3 runs 13 residues. Germline CDR1 is SQVTM and CDR2 is ANQGSEA. In DNA, the CDR3 is TGCAGCGGAGGACAGGAGATTAACACTGAAGCTTTCTTT. It specifies CSGGQEINTEAFF.

This chain uses TRBV10-1 with TRBJ2-3, with 12 bases aligning to TRBD2. The J segment lost 2 bases and the V segment lost 2 bases, leaving 5 bases of the junction unmatched. From germline, CDR1 is WNHNN and CDR2 SYGVQD (reference sequence). This CDR3 region has 17 residues. The CDR3 DNA is TGCGCCAGCAGTGAGACTAGCGGGGGGCTCCACACAGATACGCAGTATTTT. Its translation: CASSETSGGLHTDTQYF.

The rearrangement uses TRBV5-5 and TRBJ2-5; D is perhaps TRBD1 (6 bases). The CDR3 sequence is 14 residues long. With 4 bases removed from V and 5 bases from J, the gap between germline ends came to 15 bases. Germline V gene data show CDR1 as SGHKS and CDR2 as YYEKEE (reference sequence). CDR3 region: CASSNYRDSETQYF. The DNA for the CDR3 is TGTGCCAGCAGCAATTACAGGGATAGCGAGACCCAGTACTTC. Full variable domain (outside the CDR3, taken from reference TRBV5-5 and TRBJ2-5): DAGVTQSPTHLIKTRGQQVTLRCSPISGHKSVSWYQQVLGQGPQFIFQYYEKEERGRGNFPDRFSARQFPNYSSELNVNALLLGDSALYLCASSNYRDSETQYFGPGTRLLVL.

The gene calls are TRBV7-2 and TRBJ1-2; D perhaps matches TRBD1 (5 bases). Trimming shortened V by 1 base and J by 7 bases, and 22 bases separated the two germline ends. Germline CDR1 SGHTA, CDR2 FQGNSA. CDR3 length equals 17 residues. CDR3 in DNA: TGTGCCAGCAGCTTAGAAAGGGGAACCCAACTATTGGGTGGCTACACCTTC. This sequence encodes CASSLERGTQLLGGYTF.

The J gene is TRBJ1-2, the V gene TRBV6-6; TRBD1 agrees at 8 bases. Germline CDR1 and CDR2: MNHNY and SVGAGI (reference sequence). This CDR3 contains 13 residues. With 8 bases clipped from V and 4 bases from J, the junction kept 6 bases outside the gene matches. In DNA form, the CDR3 reads TGTGCCAGCGTCTGGGGGACAGGCTATGGCTACACCTTC. Amino acid sequence: CASVWGTGYGYTF.

The V and J genes are TRBV6-6 and TRBJ1-3; D is unclear. Per germline, CDR1 MNHNY and CDR2 SVGAGI (reference sequence). Trimming took off 5 bases at V and 2 bases at J, with 13 bases between the two ends. The CDR3 consists of 15 residues. CDR3 in amino acids: CASSARAEAGNTIYF. The CDR3 coding sequence is TGTGCCAGCAGTGCGCGGGCCGAGGCTGGAAACACCATATATTTT.

The chain recombines TRBV14 with TRBJ1-1; a possible D gene is TRBD1 (5 bases). The germline V gene has CDR1 SGHDN and CDR2 FVKESK. Trimming removed 3 bases from V and 0 bases from J, with 11 bases in between. This CDR3 comprises 15 residues. The CDR3 is CASSHTTGLNTEAFF. The CDR3, as DNA: TGTGCCAGCAGCCATACCACAGGATTGAACACTGAAGCTTTCTTT.

The rearrangement uses TRBV10-3 and TRBJ1-1, with unresolved D. The CDR3 extends over 12 amino acids. Germline V gives CDR1 ENHRY, CDR2 SYGVKD. The V gene lost 4 bases and the J gene lost 11 bases, with 14 bases spanning the gap. CDR3 protein: CAISGADDMAFF. CDR3 nucleotide sequence: TGTGCCATCAGTGGAGCCGACGACATGGCTTTCTTT.

J is TRBJ2-3 and V is TRBV29-1, with a possible D match to TRBD1 (6 bases). This CDR3 contains 11 residues. The V gene's germline CDR1 is SQVTM and CDR2 ANQGSEA. V lost 7 bases and J lost 4, with 9 bases in between. The CDR3 is CSGGQPDTQYF. CDR3 DNA sequence: TGCAGCGGCGGACAGCCAGATACGCAGTATTTT.

This chain links TRBV5-1 with TRBJ1-1; maybe TRBD1 (5 bases). Trimming shortened V by 4 bases and J by 4 bases, and 14 bases separated the two germline ends. This CDR3 is 14 amino acids long. CDR1 is SGHRS and CDR2 is YFSETQ in the germline V gene. The CDR3 loop is CASSTRGFSTEAFF. The DNA of the CDR3 is TGCGCCAGCAGCACTCGGGGGTTTAGCACTGAAGCTTTCTTT.

This chain joins TRBV29-1 and TRBJ2-5; possible D gene TRBD1, 5 bases. Germline CDR1 reads SQVTM; CDR2 reads ANQGSEA. V lost 5 bases and J 2 bases, leaving 9 bases between the germline ends. The CDR3 is made up of 12 amino acids. CDR3 residues: CSVQGSQETQYF. As DNA, the CDR3 is TGCAGCGTTCAGGGATCGCAAGAGACCCAGTACTTC.

In this sample, this clone turned up a few times. The rearrangement joins TRBV4-1 to TRBJ1-5; a weak D match, TRBD1 (5 bases). The CDR3 spans 17 residues. Per germline, CDR1 MGHRA and CDR2 YSYEKL. Trimming left V 3 bases short and J 2 bases short, with 17 bases between. The CDR3 DNA follows: TGCGCCAGCAGCCACCCCGGGGGACCCGTGGGCAATCAGCCCCAGCATTTT. Translated: CASSHPGGPVGNQPQHF.

V is TRBV5-1 and J is TRBJ1-2; 7 nucleotides line up with TRBD1. The CDR3 sequence is 16 residues long. J gave up 0 bases and V 1 base, and 6 bases lay outside the gene matches. Germline CDR1 SGHRS, CDR2 YFSETQ. CDR3 amino acids: CASSLRTGPSNYGYTF. DNA of the CDR3: TGCGCCAGCAGCTTGAGGACAGGACCTTCTAACTATGGCTACACCTTC.

This rearrangement joins TRBV7-2 to TRBJ1-1; D is possibly TRBD1 (5 bases). Trimming removed 8 bases from V and 2 bases from J, with 6 bases in between. This CDR3 has 11 amino acids. In germline, CDR1 is SGHTA, CDR2 FQGNSA. The CDR3 loop reads CASGGNTEAFF. The CDR3 bases are TGTGCCAGCGGGGGAAACACTGAAGCTTTCTTT.

The table lists this clone with a count of one. The chain uses TRBV10-3 and TRBJ2-2; TRBD1 matches 9 bases. This CDR3 is built from 14 residues. After removal of 11 bases from V and 2 bases from J, the junction contained 6 bases not matched to a gene. Looked up from germline, CDR1 is ENHRY and CDR2 is SYGVKD. The chain's CDR3 is CAADRGGNTGELFF. In DNA form, the CDR3 reads TGTGCCGCCGACAGGGGGGGAAACACCGGGGAGCTGTTTTTT.

This chain joins TRBV5-1 and TRBJ1-6; D unclear. This CDR3 contains 15 residues. V lost 2 bases and J 5 bases, leaving 11 bases between the germline ends. Germline CDR1 is SGHRS and CDR2 is YFSETQ. The CDR3 reads CASSLTVVNNSPLHF. In nucleotides, the CDR3 is TGCGCCAGCAGCTTAACCGTCGTTAATAATTCACCCCTCCACTTT.

The V gene is TRBV5-1, the J gene TRBJ1-3; a weak D match, TRBD1 (5 bases). Germline-derived CDR1 and CDR2 are SGHRS and YFSETQ. Trimming pared 2 bases from V and 2 bases from J, leaving 8 bases between. CDR3 length: 14 amino acids. The CDR3 DNA is TGCGCCAGCAGCTTTTGGGGGGCTGGAAACACCATATATTTT. Residues: CASSFWGAGNTIYF.

This clone was counted a single time. The chain combines TRBV30 with TRBJ2-7; D remains unclear. Per the germline V gene, CDR1 is GTSNPN and CDR2 is SVGIG (reference sequence). The CDR3 extends over 14 amino acids. Between the trimmed V and J ends, which lost 1 base and 3 bases, there was a span of 13 bases. The DNA for the CDR3 is TGTGCCTGGAGTGGGGGTACGGGTGACTACGAGCAGTACGTC. Translated, it gives CAWSGGTGDYEQYV.

V gene TRBV5-1 combines with J gene TRBJ2-2, with D possibly being TRBD2 (5 bases). There are 15 residues in the CDR3. With 4 bases removed from V and 1 base from J, the gap between germline ends came to 11 bases. CDR1 and CDR2 from the germline V gene are SGHRS and YFSETQ. CDR3 sequence: CASSPIAGNTGELFF. The CDR3 DNA follows: TGCGCCAGCAGCCCGATTGCGGGGAACACCGGGGAGCTGTTTTTT.

This clone was seen only a few times. The chain joins TRBV27 to TRBJ1-6; a weak D match, TRBD1 (5 bases). CDR3 size: 13 residues. Germline CDR1 is MNHEY and CDR2 is SMNVEV (reference sequence). Trimming shortened V by 2 bases and J by 8 bases, and 7 bases separated the two germline ends. The CDR3 here is CASSLTRDSPLHF. DNA for the CDR3: TGTGCCAGCAGTTTAACCAGGGATTCACCCCTCCACTTT.

The J gene is TRBJ2-7, the V gene TRBV6-1, with TRBD1 identical over 9 bases. The germline V gene has CDR1 MNHNS and CDR2 SASEGT. The trim removed 3 bases at V and 7 bases at J, leaving 7 bases unmatched. This CDR3 region has 14 residues. CDR3 coding DNA: TGTGCCAGCAGTGAGGGACAGGGCCAGCGAGAGCAGTACGTC. Translation: CASSEGQGQREQYV.

V usage is TRBV14 and J usage is TRBJ2-7, with a tentative D call TRBD1 (6 bases). The V gene's germline CDR1 is SGHDN and CDR2 FVKESK. CDR3 length: 14 residues. The V and J ends lost 0 bases and 1 base respectively, with 7 bases between them. The CDR3 region has the DNA TGTGCCAGCAGCCAAGAGAGGGGGTCCTACGAGCAGTACTTC. Translating it yields CASSQERGSYEQYF.

This rearrangement joins TRBV7-6 to TRBJ2-3; D possibly corresponds to TRBD1 (6 bases). Germline lookup yields CDR1 SGHVS and CDR2 FNYEAQ. The CDR3 contains 14 residues. Trimming left V 2 bases short and J 5 bases short, with 11 bases between. The CDR3, as DNA: TGTGCCAGCAGCTTATCAACAGGGATAGATACGCAGTATTTT. Translated: CASSLSTGIDTQYF.

A word on this clone: An end of the junction differs from the germline gene, which may be a read error. This chain joins TRBV18 and TRBJ1-1; a weak D match, TRBD1 (5 bases). This CDR3 is 15 amino acids long. Germline lookup yields CDR1 KGHSH and CDR2 LQKENI. The CDR3 spells CASSPPVTANNEAFF. The CDR3 DNA is TGTGCCAGCTCACCACCAGTGACAGCTAACAATGAAGCTTTCTTT.

The chain employs TRBV6-1 and TRBJ2-7, with TRBD1 matching over 7 bases. The CDR3 has 18 amino acids. From germline, CDR1 is MNHNS and CDR2 SASEGT. With V trimmed by 0 bases and J by 0 bases, 11 bases remained unmatched. The CDR3 bases are TGTGCCAGCAGTGAAGCGAAGACCGGGACAGTAGTCTCCTACGAGCAGTACTTC. Encoded protein: CASSEAKTGTVVSYEQYF.